This T cell receptor (beta chain) was identified during a study of blood T cell repertoires in COVID-19. The overall study: PBMCs, B-cell-depleted T cells, or T cells provided the cDNA or gDNA that made up the material.

The V segment lost 4 bases and the J segment 4 bases; nucleotides outside the gene matches: 10. Germline V lookup: CDR1 ENHRY, CDR2 SYGVKD. The CDR3 spans 18 residues. The table lists this clone with a few counts. This table comes from immunoSEQ multiplex PCR, and its TCRdb copy is limited to in-frame clones, with some not included. The table shows more than 100,000 clones, with roughly 90% occurring only once. The J gene is TRBJ2-1, the V gene TRBV10-3, with 13 nucleotides matching TRBD2. This TCR was sampled from a woman aged 55-75 years with acute or convalescent COVID-19. The sequencing sample was made of peripheral blood. The CDR3 region is CAISGPRLAGGNYNEQFF. The DNA for the CDR3 is TGTGCCATCAGTGGTCCCCGACTAGCGGGAGGAAATTACAATGAGCAGTTCTTC.